The 4 T cell receptor beta chains reported below all come from one sample, sequenced in a study of T-cell memory formation after mild COVID-19. MiXCR, applied by TCRdb to the 5' RACE reads, yields one record per CDR3 protein. Of approximately 570,000 distinct CDR3 sequences listed, about a sixth are singletons. Sequencing input: PBMCs or a T cell subset sorted from them (not recorded which). The source is an adult woman who had mild COVID-19 (a few samples of this study predate the infection). Cell type and time point are not known.

The J gene is TRBJ2-2, the V gene TRBV20-1; no clear D gene. With 2 bases removed from V and 0 bases from J, the gap between germline ends came to 7 bases. The CDR3 contains 14 residues. Germline CDR1 is DFQATT and CDR2 is SNEGSKA (reference sequence). The CDR3 coding sequence is TGCAGTGCTAGAAAAGGTCCGAACACCGGGGAGCTGTTTTTT. Translating it yields CSARKGPNTGELFF.

This clonotype was observed many times. The CDR3 protein is CAISESSGGRAFF. DNA of the CDR3: TGTGCCATCAGTGAGTCCTCAGGGGGTCGTGCTTTCTTT. This chain joins TRBV10-3 and TRBJ1-1, with 7 bases that match TRBD1. CDR3 length: 13 residues. V was clipped by 0 bases and J by 11 bases; unmatched bases: 6. From germline, CDR1 is ENHRY and CDR2 SYGVKD.

The chain carries TRBV30 and TRBJ1-3; D gene unclear. CDR3 size: 12 residues. Trimming left V 0 bases short and J 4 bases short, with 4 bases between. Per the germline V gene, CDR1 is GTSNPN and CDR2 is SVGIG (reference sequence). In nucleotides, the CDR3 is TGTGCCTGGAGTGTTTTAGGAAACACCATATATTTT. This encodes CAWSVLGNTIYF.

This clonotype has only a few counts. The chain has TRBV24-1 and TRBJ2-3; no clear D. CDR1 is KGHDR, CDR2 SFDVKD, per germline. Trimming cost V 4 bases and J 7 bases, with 8 bases left between them. The CDR3 loop spans 12 amino acids. This chain's CDR3 is CATSDEVNTQYF. The DNA for the CDR3 is TGTGCCACCAGTGACGAGGTTAATACGCAGTATTTT.